The 21 T cell receptor beta chains given below trace back to one sample, sequenced in a study of T cell responses to AZD1222 COVID-19 vaccine. This table comes from immunoSEQ multiplex PCR, and its TCRdb copy is limited to in-frame clones, with some not included. This table has roughly 80,000 clones, around 93% appearing once. This specimen consisted of peripheral blood, obtained 28 days after the second AZD1222 dose. The source of these receptors is an adult who received the AZD1222 COVID-19 vaccine.

The V gene is TRBV5-1, the J gene TRBJ1-2, with D unresolved. V was clipped by 0 bases and J by 4 bases, with 7 bases between them. This CDR3 spans 13 amino acids. CDR1 and CDR2 (germline): SGHRS, YFSETQ. CDR3 residues: CASSLGTFYGYTF. The CDR3 DNA reads as TGCGCCAGCAGCTTGGGGACCTTCTATGGCTACACCTTC. Full variable domain (missing parts from reference TRBV5-1 and TRBJ1-2): KAGVTQTPRYLIKTRGQQVTLSCSPISGHRSVSWYQQTPGQGLQFLFEYFSETQRNKGNFPGRFSGRQFSNSRSEMNVSTLELGDSALYLCASSLGTFYGYTFGSGTRLTVV.

V usage is TRBV2 and J usage is TRBJ2-6; tentative D call: TRBD1 (5 bases). V gave up 6 bases and J gave up 0 bases, with 9 bases separating them. The CDR3 loop spans 15 amino acids. Looked up from germline, CDR1 is SNHLY and CDR2 is FYNNEI. CDR3 amino acids: CASRQVTSGANVLTF. The CDR3 region has the DNA TGTGCCAGCAGACAGGTGACCTCTGGGGCCAACGTCCTGACTTTC.

In DNA, the CDR3 is TGTGCCAGCAGCTCCCATGTCGGGGACACCGGGGAGCTGTTTTTT. Its translation is CASSSHVGDTGELFF. The V and J genes are TRBV5-4 and TRBJ2-2, with D possibly matching TRBD2 (5 bases). This CDR3 comprises 15 residues. The germline V and J ends were trimmed by 3 bases and 3 bases, with 12 bases remaining between them. CDR1 SGHNT and CDR2 YYREEE come from the germline V gene (reference sequence).

The CDR3 coding sequence is TGTGCCAGCAGTGAAACAGCAGGGGGTGTGGAGCAGTACTTC. Its translation: CASSETAGGVEQYF. V gene TRBV2 combines with J gene TRBJ2-7, with 7 bases that match TRBD1. Germline V gene data show CDR1 as SNHLY and CDR2 as FYNNEI. J lost 7 bases, V lost 2 bases, and 8 bases had no gene match. CDR3 length: 14 amino acids. The whole variable domain, remainder taken from reference TRBV2 and TRBJ2-7, is EPEVTQTPSHQVTQMGQEVILRCVPISNHLYFYWYRQILGQKVEFLVSFYNNEISEKSEIFDDQFSVERPDGSNFTLKIRSTKLEDSAMYFCASSETAGGVEQYFGPGTRLTVT.

V and J are TRBV24-1 and TRBJ2-1; 12 bases are a match to TRBD1. CDR3 length: 17 amino acids. Germline V gives CDR1 KGHDR, CDR2 SFDVKD. The V gene end was trimmed by 9 bases and the J gene end by 0 bases; junction bases not matched to a gene: 8. The CDR3 region has the DNA TGTGCCACCGCCGGGACAGGGGGCCCCAGCTCCTACAATGAGCAGTTCTTC. Its translation: CATAGTGGPSSYNEQFF.

The chain has TRBV29-1 and TRBJ2-2, with 13 bases matching TRBD2. V trimming: 5 bases; J trimming: 5 bases; junction bases outside the gene matches: 5. Germline assignment: CDR1 SQVTM and CDR2 ANQGSEA. This CDR3 is built from 15 residues. The CDR3 region is CSVRSTSGRTGELFF. CDR3 in DNA: TGCAGCGTTCGTTCGACTAGCGGGAGGACCGGGGAGCTGTTTTTT.

The rearrangement joins TRBV30 to TRBJ2-6; the D gene is possibly TRBD1 (6 bases). This CDR3 spans 15 amino acids. V lost 2 bases, J lost 0 bases, and 8 bases lay in between. Per germline, CDR1 GTSNPN and CDR2 SVGIG (reference sequence). The CDR3 DNA reads TGTGCCTGGAGTCAGGGGAGCTCTGGGGCCAACGTCCTGACTTTC. Translating gives CAWSQGSSGANVLTF. Variable domain in full (rest from reference TRBV30 and TRBJ2-6): SQTIHQWPATLVQPVGSPLSLECTVEGTSNPNLYWYRQAAGRGLQLLFYSVGIGQISSEVPQNLSASRPQDRQFILSSKKLLLSDSGFYLCAWSQGSSGANVLTFGAGSRLTVL.

V gene TRBV6-5 combines with J gene TRBJ1-6; possibly TRBD1 for D (6 bases). CDR1 is MNHEY, CDR2 SVGAGI, per germline. This CDR3 has 14 amino acids. Trimming took 7 bases from V and 5 from J, leaving 12 bases between them. In nucleotides, the CDR3 is TGTGCCAGCAAGAGACAGGAAAATAATTCACCCCTCCACTTT. Its translation is CASKRQENNSPLHF.

This chain joins TRBV6-5 and TRBJ2-2; TRBD2 is a possible D gene (5 bases). This CDR3 is built from 15 residues. The germline CDR1 and CDR2 sequences are MNHEY and SVGAGI. Trimming took 6 bases from V and 0 from J, leaving 11 bases between them. In nucleotides, the CDR3 is TGTGCCAGCAGCCTAGCCCAGGCGAACACCGGGGAGCTGTTTTTT. The encoded protein is CASSLAQANTGELFF.

This rearrangement joins TRBV28 to TRBJ2-3, with D perhaps TRBD2 (5 bases). Per germline, CDR1 MDHEN and CDR2 SYDVKM. The ends were cut back, 6 bases at V and 0 bases at J, with 13 bases in the middle. The CDR3 is 15 amino acids. CDR3 loop: CASRRTGSSTDTQYF. CDR3 DNA: TGTGCCAGCAGAAGGACGGGGTCTAGCACAGATACGCAGTATTTT.

The chain has TRBV29-1 and TRBJ2-7; 13 nucleotides agree with TRBD2. Germline V gene sequence: CDR1 SQVTM, CDR2 ANQGSEA. The CDR3 is made up of 15 amino acids. Unmatched junction bases numbered 0, after V lost 1 base and J lost 0 bases. CDR3 sequence: CSVEGTSGSSYEQYF. Written as DNA, the CDR3 is TGCAGCGTTGAAGGGACTAGCGGGAGCTCCTACGAGCAGTACTTC.

This chain links TRBV7-9 with TRBJ2-7; TRBD1 matches 7 bases. CDR1 and CDR2 from the germline V gene are SEHNR and FQNEAQ (reference sequence). CDR3 size: 13 residues. With 1 base clipped from V and 7 bases from J, the junction kept 4 bases outside the gene matches. CDR3 sequence: CASSLEGGREQYF. The CDR3 nucleotides are TGTGCCAGCAGCTTAGAAGGGGGCAGGGAGCAGTACTTC.

This chain links TRBV5-4 with TRBJ1-3; TRBD1 might be the D (5 bases). CDR3 length: 14 residues. CDR1 and CDR2 (germline): SGHNT, YYREEE (reference sequence). Trimming cost V 3 bases and J 2 bases, with 9 bases left between them. The CDR3 region is CASSYQGTGNTIYF. The CDR3 bases are TGTGCCAGCAGCTACCAGGGTACTGGAAACACCATATATTTT.

V is TRBV2 and J is TRBJ2-3; TRBD1 matches at 11 bases. This CDR3 has 15 residues. Losses at the gene ends were 8 bases for V and 3 bases for J; bases not matched to a gene: 7. The germline CDR1 and CDR2 sequences are SNHLY and FYNNEI. The CDR3 DNA sequence: TGTGCCAGCGGGGAGGACAGGGGGCTGACAGATACGCAGTATTTT. Encoded protein: CASGEDRGLTDTQYF.

The chain carries TRBV6-1 and TRBJ1-1; D ambiguous. Per germline, CDR1 MNHNS and CDR2 SASEGT. The CDR3 has 14 amino acids. V was pared by 5 bases and J by 4 bases, with 14 bases between. CDR3 residues: CASSTREGSTEAFF. The DNA of the CDR3 is TGTGCCAGCAGTACCCGTGAGGGTAGCACTGAAGCTTTCTTT.

The gene calls are TRBV30 and TRBJ2-2, with 10 bases identical to TRBD2. V was clipped by 0 bases and J by 4 bases; unmatched bases: 2. The CDR3 runs to 15 residues. Germline V CDR1 and CDR2: GTSNPN, SVGIG (reference sequence). CDR3 residues: CAWSVIAGGTGELFF. The CDR3 coding sequence is TGTGCCTGGAGTGTGATAGCGGGAGGCACCGGGGAGCTGTTTTTT.

The J gene is TRBJ1-4, the V gene TRBV6-5; 9 bases are shared with TRBD1. This CDR3 is built from 14 residues. Germline CDR1 is MNHEY and CDR2 is SVGAGI. The J segment lost 4 bases and the V segment lost 6 bases, leaving 3 bases of the junction unmatched. CDR3 amino acids: CASSPDRGNEKLFF. In DNA, the CDR3 is TGTGCCAGCAGCCCGGACAGGGGTAATGAAAAACTGTTTTTT.

The chain joins TRBV6-2 or TRBV6-3 to TRBJ1-5; TRBD1 is a possible D gene (5 bases). This CDR3 comprises 13 residues. V was clipped by 3 bases and J by 10 bases, with 13 bases between them. Germline assignment: CDR1 MNHEY and CDR2 SVGEGT. The chain's CDR3 is CASSYKGRRPQHF. CDR3 nucleotide sequence: TGTGCCAGCAGTTATAAGGGGCGGCGCCCCCAGCATTTT.

V usage is TRBV7-6 and J usage is TRBJ2-2, with D perhaps TRBD1 (5 bases). The CDR3 has 14 residues. The germline CDR1 and CDR2 sequences are SGHVS and FNYEAQ. V was cut by 5 bases and J by 2 bases, with 9 bases left in between. DNA of the CDR3: TGTGCCAGCAGCCTTACAGGCAACACCGGGGAGCTGTTTTTT. Translation gives CASSLTGNTGELFF.

This sequence joins TRBV6-5 and TRBJ2-2; no firm D call. Germline V lookup: CDR1 MNHEY, CDR2 SVGAGI. V gave up 0 bases and J gave up 0 bases, with 5 bases separating them. This CDR3 has 15 amino acids. The CDR3 spells CASSYSGANTGELFF. The CDR3 bases are TGTGCCAGCAGTTACTCGGGCGCGAACACCGGGGAGCTGTTTTTT.

This sequence joins TRBV5-8 and TRBJ2-3, with TRBD2 identical over 7 bases. Trimming took 4 bases from V and 0 from J; bases not matched to a gene: 14. The CDR3 sequence is 18 residues long. Germline V gene data show CDR1 as SGHTS and CDR2 as YDEGEE. The CDR3 here is CASSQTTSTYFSTDTQYF. The CDR3 nucleotides read TGTGCCAGCAGCCAAACGACTAGCACTTATTTTAGCACAGATACGCAGTATTTT.